This T cell receptor (beta chain) is drawn from a study of Graves' ophthalmopathy and Graves' hyperthyroidism. Study conclusions and caveats: The model predicted ophthalmopathy progression with 70.59% sensitivity and around 72% specificity.

From RNA, the CDR3 regions of TCR beta chains were amplified and sequenced. Following a first-round RT-PCR that used HTBI primers, a second-round multiplex PCR was carried out. One entry per CDR3 protein, called by TCRdb with MiXCR from the multiplex PCR reads. This sample has approximately 160,000 distinct CDR3 sequences, with around 39% found just once. This CDR3 has 17 residues. V gave up 6 bases and J gave up 0 bases, with 15 bases separating them. In its sample, this clonotype was seen many times. Its antigen is currently unknown. The specimen sequenced was peripheral blood. This sequence was found in a man aged 25-45 years with Graves' ophthalmopathy. The V call is TRBV12-3 or TRBV12-4, the J call TRBJ2-6; D is perhaps TRBD1 (6 bases). The CDR3 region has the DNA TGTGCCAGCAGGGTGACAGGAAGAAGCTCTGGGGCCAACGTCCTGACTTTC. It specifies CASRVTGRSSGANVLTF.